A single sample gave rise to the 9 T cell receptor beta chains below, sequenced in a study of post-analysis software for immune sequencing data. Study-level points and caveats: A few TRBV segments occurring more often in patients than controls included TRBV5-6, TRBV5-1 and TRBV20-1.

Libraries were made from TCR beta cDNA, and they carried unique molecular identifiers. One entry per CDR3 protein, called by TCRdb with MiXCR from the PCR reads. The sample has roughly 800,000 distinct CDR3 sequences; 35% to 55% are singletons. Their antigens remain unidentified. The sequencing input was blood. These receptors all stem from a girl aged 10 to 17 with multiple sclerosis.

This chain uses TRBV20-1 with TRBJ2-5, with 9 bases fitting TRBD2. With V trimmed by 3 bases and J by 2 bases, 10 bases remained unmatched. The CDR3 extends over 16 amino acids. CDR1 and CDR2 from the germline V gene are DFQATT and SNEGSKA (reference sequence). The CDR3: CSASKLAGNLQETQYF. CDR3 bases: TGCAGTGCTAGTAAGCTAGCGGGGAATCTACAAGAGACCCAGTACTTC.

V gene TRBV27 combines with J gene TRBJ2-7; 10 nucleotides agree with TRBD2. With 7 bases clipped from V and 10 bases from J, the junction kept 10 bases outside the gene matches. The germline V gene has CDR1 MNHEY and CDR2 SMNVEV (reference sequence). The CDR3 length is 13 residues. In DNA form, the CDR3 reads TGTGCCAGCACCTCTAGCGGGAGACACGCCCAGTACTTC. Residues: CASTSSGRHAQYF.

The chain combines TRBV29-1 with TRBJ2-7; D is uncertain. V was cut by 4 bases and J by 6 bases, with 7 bases left in between. CDR3 length: 10 amino acids. Per germline, CDR1 SQVTM and CDR2 ANQGSEA. The CDR3 loop reads CSVGSTEQYF. CDR3 coding DNA: TGCAGCGTTGGGAGCACCGAGCAGTACTTC.

Only a few counts were recorded for this clonotype. CDR3 protein: CASSVASGGYEQYF. The DNA for the CDR3 is TGTGCCAGCAGCGTAGCGTCAGGGGGCTACGAGCAGTACTTC. This chain links TRBV9 with TRBJ2-7; TRBD1 agrees at 7 bases. The CDR3 sequence is 14 residues long. The V segment lost 0 bases and the J segment 3 bases; nucleotides outside the gene matches: 3. The germline V gene encodes CDR1 SGDLS and CDR2 YYNGEE.

This clonotype was recorded a few times. The rearrangement joins TRBV30 to TRBJ2-4; 7 bases fit TRBD1. Germline loops: CDR1 GTSNPN, CDR2 SVGIG (reference sequence). The CDR3 loop spans 15 amino acids. After removal of 7 bases from V and 8 bases from J, the junction contained 17 bases not matched to a gene. The CDR3 loop reads CASRTGGQARDIQYF. The CDR3 bases are TGTGCCTCCCGGACAGGTGGGCAAGCCAGAGACATTCAGTACTTC.

J is TRBJ1-2 and V is TRBV28; 9 nucleotides align to TRBD1. Per germline, CDR1 MDHEN and CDR2 SYDVKM. V lost 10 bases, J lost 2 bases, and 17 bases stayed unmatched. The CDR3 loop spans 17 amino acids. This CDR3 reads CATWASPPGQGNYGYTF. CDR3 coding DNA: TGTGCCACCTGGGCGTCCCCCCCGGGACAGGGCAACTATGGCTACACCTTC.

This chain links TRBV7-8 with TRBJ2-1; possibly TRBD1 or TRBD2 for D (5 bases each). Germline V lookup: CDR1 SGHVS, CDR2 FQNEAQ. The CDR3 is 15 residues long. V lost 4 bases and J 10 bases, leaving 20 bases between the germline ends. In nucleotides, the CDR3 is TGTGCCAGCAGCTCACTTGGGACGATCTCCTACGAGCAGTTCTTC. It translates to CASSSLGTISYEQFF.

This clonotype was observed a handful of times. The rearrangement uses TRBV5-1 and TRBJ1-2, with D uncertain. Trimming stripped 0 bases from V and 4 bases from J, with 13 bases between. The CDR3 extends over 15 amino acids. The V gene's germline CDR1 is SGHRS and CDR2 YFSETQ. CDR3 residues: CASSLGAGLGYGYTF. In DNA form, the CDR3 reads TGCGCCAGCAGCTTGGGGGCAGGTTTAGGCTATGGCTACACCTTC.

This chain uses TRBV20-1 with TRBJ1-2; weak D call: TRBD1 (5 bases). The germline V gene encodes CDR1 DFQATT and CDR2 SNEGSKA (reference sequence). The V gene lost 6 bases and the J gene lost 3 bases, with 8 bases spanning the gap. The CDR3 sequence is 11 residues long. The CDR3 nucleotides read TGCAGTGCGCCGGGGGACTATGGCTACACCTTC. As protein: CSAPGDYGYTF.